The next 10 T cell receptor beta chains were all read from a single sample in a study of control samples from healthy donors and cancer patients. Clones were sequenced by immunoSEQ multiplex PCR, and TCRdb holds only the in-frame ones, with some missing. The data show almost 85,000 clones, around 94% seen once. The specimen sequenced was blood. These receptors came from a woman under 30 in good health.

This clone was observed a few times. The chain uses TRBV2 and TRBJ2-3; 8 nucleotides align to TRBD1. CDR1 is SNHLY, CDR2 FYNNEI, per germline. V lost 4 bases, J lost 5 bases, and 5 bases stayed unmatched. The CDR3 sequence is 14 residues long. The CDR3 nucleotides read TGTGCCAGCAGTGCCAGGGGGCTGGGAGATACGCAGTATTTT. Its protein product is CASSARGLGDTQYF.

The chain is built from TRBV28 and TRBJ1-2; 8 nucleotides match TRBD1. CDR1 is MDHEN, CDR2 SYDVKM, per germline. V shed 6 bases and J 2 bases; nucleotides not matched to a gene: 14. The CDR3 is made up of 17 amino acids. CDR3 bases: TGTGCCAGCAGGTACCTGGACAGGGATTTTACGAACTATGGCTACACCTTC. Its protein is CASRYLDRDFTNYGYTF.

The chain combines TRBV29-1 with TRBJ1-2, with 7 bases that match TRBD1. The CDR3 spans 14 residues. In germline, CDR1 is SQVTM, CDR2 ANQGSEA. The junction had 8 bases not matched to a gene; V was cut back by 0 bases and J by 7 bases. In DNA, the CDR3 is TGCAGCGTTGAAGATTCCACAGGGGCCCGTGGCTACACCTTC. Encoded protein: CSVEDSTGARGYTF.

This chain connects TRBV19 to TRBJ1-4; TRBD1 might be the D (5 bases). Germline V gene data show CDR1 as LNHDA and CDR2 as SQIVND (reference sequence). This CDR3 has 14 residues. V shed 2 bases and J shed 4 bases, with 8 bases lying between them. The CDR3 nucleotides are TGTGCCAGTAGTATAAAGGGGCGTAATGAAAAACTGTTTTTT. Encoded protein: CASSIKGRNEKLFF.

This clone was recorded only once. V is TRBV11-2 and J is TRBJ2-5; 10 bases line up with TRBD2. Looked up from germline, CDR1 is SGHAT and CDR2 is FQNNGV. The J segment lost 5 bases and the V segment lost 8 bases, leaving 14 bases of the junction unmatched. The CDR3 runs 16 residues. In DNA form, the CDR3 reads TGTGCCAGCGGAAGACTAGCGGGTCTCAATATGGAGACCCAGTACTTC. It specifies CASGRLAGLNMETQYF.

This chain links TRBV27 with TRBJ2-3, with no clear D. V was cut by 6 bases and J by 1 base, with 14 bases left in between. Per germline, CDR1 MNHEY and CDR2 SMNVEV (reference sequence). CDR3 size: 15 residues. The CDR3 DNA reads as TGTGCCAGCAGCGAAATAAGGACCCGCACAGATACGCAGTATTTT. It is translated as CASSEIRTRTDTQYF.

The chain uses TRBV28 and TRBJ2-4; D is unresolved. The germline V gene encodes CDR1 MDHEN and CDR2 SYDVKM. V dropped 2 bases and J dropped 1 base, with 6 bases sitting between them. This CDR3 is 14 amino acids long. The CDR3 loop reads CASSLQLAKNIQYF. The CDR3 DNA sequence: TGTGCCAGCAGTTTACAGCTGGCCAAAAACATTCAGTACTTC.

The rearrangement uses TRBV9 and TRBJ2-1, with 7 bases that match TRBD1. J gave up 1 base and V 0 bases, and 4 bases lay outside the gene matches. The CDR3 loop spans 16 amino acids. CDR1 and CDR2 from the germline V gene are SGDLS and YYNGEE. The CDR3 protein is CASSVGRGLSYNEQFF. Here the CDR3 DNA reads TGTGCCAGCAGCGTAGGAAGGGGGCTATCCTACAATGAGCAGTTCTTC.

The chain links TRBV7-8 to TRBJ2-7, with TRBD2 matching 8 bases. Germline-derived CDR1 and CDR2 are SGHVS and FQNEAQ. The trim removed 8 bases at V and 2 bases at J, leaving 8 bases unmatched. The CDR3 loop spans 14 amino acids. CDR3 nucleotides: TGTGCCAGCTCTTCGGGGGGGACAACCTACGAGCAGTACTTC. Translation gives CASSSGGTTYEQYF.

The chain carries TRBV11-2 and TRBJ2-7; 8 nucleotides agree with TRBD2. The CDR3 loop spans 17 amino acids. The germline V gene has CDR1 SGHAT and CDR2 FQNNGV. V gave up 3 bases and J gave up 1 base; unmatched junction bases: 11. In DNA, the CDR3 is TGTGCCAGCAGCTTGTTTAGTATGCTAGCGGGTTCCTACGAGCAGTACTTC. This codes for CASSLFSMLAGSYEQYF.